This T cell receptor beta chain was retrieved from a study of PD-L1 blockade in urothelial cancer. Background on the study: Analysis of the blood was performed 3 weeks (second dose) and 6 weeks after treatment start. Study results and caveats: Durable-benefit patients expanded tumor-associated blood clones more at 3 weeks. Having blood TCR clonality under the median before treatment predicted better survival.

Each PCR had synthetic TCR analog templates added to it as a spike-in. Profiled with immunoSEQ multiplex PCR; TCRdb holds only in-frame clones, not every one. The sample consists of 20,000 to 25,000 clones, around nine tenths of them appearing once. The germline V gene has CDR1 MDHEN and CDR2 SYDVKM. The CDR3 length is 11 residues. V was clipped by 8 bases and J by 7 bases, with 11 bases between them. As regards this clone: Its antigen is undetermined.

The time point is: peripheral blood 6 weeks after treatment start. The origin of this receptor is an older woman with urothelial cancer. The V call is TRBV28, the J call TRBJ1-1, with TRBD1 as a possible D gene (6 bases). Here the sequenced sample was PBMCs, taken around atezolizumab (anti-PD-L1) treatment. The CDR3 is CASQQGHEAFF. As DNA, the CDR3 is TGTGCCAGCCAACAGGGTCATGAAGCTTTCTTT.